A single sample is the source of the 23 T cell receptor beta chains below, sequenced in a study of shared clonotypes between healthy human individuals. Sequencing used immunoSEQ multiplex PCR; TCRdb keeps in-frame clones, though not all of them. The top ten clones hold under 65% of a sample with around 83,000 clones, over 55% of them seen once. Sequenced material: memory CD8+ T cells sorted from blood. The subset: CD45RO+ cells pooled with CCR7-negative TemRA cells. These receptors were taken from a man aged 25 to 40 in good health.

This clone appeared a single time. The V call is TRBV5-4, the J call TRBJ2-2; 7 positions match TRBD2. The CDR3 has 13 residues. The V and J ends lost 8 bases and 3 bases, in that order; junction bases with no gene match: 4. Per the germline V gene, CDR1 is SGHNT and CDR2 is YYREEE (reference sequence). The CDR3 is CASKGLYTGELFF. The CDR3 nucleotides read TGTGCCAGTAAGGGACTATACACCGGGGAGCTGTTTTTT.

V usage is TRBV4-3 and J usage is TRBJ2-2; TRBD2 might be the D (7 bases). Trimming pared 1 base from V and 6 bases from J, leaving 18 bases between. The CDR3 spans 17 residues. In germline, CDR1 is LGHNA, CDR2 YSLEER. CDR3 protein: CASSQGGGRAWAGELFF. In DNA, the CDR3 is TGCGCCAGCAGCCAAGGAGGGGGGAGGGCATGGGCCGGGGAGCTGTTTTTT.

The chain recombines TRBV7-6 with TRBJ2-2; TRBD2 matches 7 bases. Germline V gene sequence: CDR1 SGHVS, CDR2 FNYEAQ. The CDR3 runs 13 residues. J lost 6 bases, V lost 4 bases, and 2 bases had no gene match. CDR3 bases: TGTGCCAGCAGCTATGGGGGGGCCGGGGAGCTGTTTTTT. Protein product: CASSYGGAGELFF.

This clone was detected only a few times. The V and J genes are TRBV28 and TRBJ1-5, with D unclear. Trimming pared 5 bases from V and 7 bases from J, leaving 12 bases between. CDR3 length equals 13 residues. The germline gives CDR1 MDHEN, CDR2 SYDVKM. The CDR3 protein is CASSPSSLQPQHF. CDR3 DNA: TGTGCCAGCAGTCCCTCATCGTTGCAGCCCCAGCATTTT.

The chain couples TRBV14 to TRBJ2-1; D gene uncertain. Trimming left V 5 bases short and J 8 bases short, with 10 bases between. CDR1 is SGHDN, CDR2 FVKESK, per germline. The CDR3 has 12 amino acids. The CDR3 region has the DNA TGTGCCAGCAGCGAAGCCCCCTATGAGCAGTTCTTC. As protein: CASSEAPYEQFF.

The chain joins TRBV6-4 to TRBJ2-3; 12 nucleotides align to TRBD2. The CDR3 has 15 residues. Trimming at V came to 4 bases and at J to 3 bases, leaving 2 bases not matched to a gene. CDR1 and CDR2 (germline): MRHNA, SNTAGT. The CDR3 here is CASSVLAGGTDTQYF. CDR3 coding DNA: TGTGCCAGCAGTGTACTAGCGGGAGGAACAGATACGCAGTATTTT.

The V gene is TRBV5-4, the J gene TRBJ2-7; perhaps D is TRBD1 or TRBD2 (5 bases each). Trimming stripped 3 bases from V and 0 bases from J, with 13 bases between. The CDR3 loop spans 15 amino acids. Germline assignment: CDR1 SGHNT and CDR2 YYREEE (reference sequence). The CDR3 region has the DNA TGTGCCAGCAGCTCCGGGACCCTCGACTCCTACGAGCAGTACTTC. Its protein product is CASSSGTLDSYEQYF.

This clone was seen more than once but under ten times. The gene calls are TRBV7-6 and TRBJ2-1; D tentatively fits TRBD1 or TRBD2 (5 bases each). CDR1 and CDR2 from the germline V gene are SGHVS and FNYEAQ. The CDR3 has 17 residues. V shed 0 bases and J shed 2 bases, with 14 bases lying between them. This CDR3 is CASSLAQGWGPYNEQFF. CDR3 sequence (DNA): TGTGCCAGCAGCTTAGCGCAGGGTTGGGGACCCTACAATGAGCAGTTCTTC.

This clone was seen more than once but under ten times. The chain couples TRBV7-8 to TRBJ2-6, with D tentatively TRBD2 (6 bases). The CDR3 is 19 residues long. From germline, CDR1 is SGHVS and CDR2 FQNEAQ. The ends were cut back, 1 base at V and 0 bases at J, with 16 bases in the middle. CDR3 DNA sequence: TGTGCCAGCAGCTTAGGAATCGGAGTCGGGAGCTCTGGGGCCAACGTCCTGACTTTC. Amino acid sequence: CASSLGIGVGSSGANVLTF.

Here the CDR3 reads CASSSRQGTGETQYF. CDR3 coding DNA: TGTGCCAGCAGTTCCAGACAGGGTACCGGGGAGACCCAGTACTTC. This sequence joins TRBV9 and TRBJ2-5; the match to TRBD1 covers 7 bases. The CDR3 is 15 amino acids. Germline CDR1 reads SGDLS; CDR2 reads YYNGEE. The junction had 12 bases not matched to a gene; V was cut back by 5 bases and J by 5 bases.

The chain uses TRBV4-1 and TRBJ2-5; 9 nucleotides line up with TRBD1. Trimming removed 5 bases from V and 2 bases from J; junction bases left unmatched: 6. This CDR3 region has 15 residues. Germline V gene lookup returns CDR1 MGHRA and CDR2 YSYEKL. CDR3 sequence: CASSVPGQGQETQYF. The DNA of the CDR3 is TGCGCCAGCAGCGTTCCGGGACAGGGTCAAGAGACCCAGTACTTC.

J is TRBJ2-1 and V is TRBV21-1; whether TRBD2, the table's D call, matches the DNA was not checked. TRBV21-1 is an annotated pseudogene. The CDR3 loop spans 16 amino acids. CDR3 DNA sequence: TGTGCCAGCAGCAAGGGTGACTTCTCTTTTCACAATGAGCAGTTCTTC. Amino acid sequence: CASSKGDFSFHNEQFF.

The chain has TRBV13 and TRBJ2-1; no reliable D call. The CDR3 length is 16 residues. V was shortened by 3 bases and J by 6 bases, with 18 bases between the two germline ends. The V gene's germline CDR1 is PRHDT and CDR2 FYEKMQ (reference sequence). CDR3 bases: TGTGCCAGCAGCTTGGGGTACGCCAGGTCTGGCAATGAGCAGTTCTTC. It specifies CASSLGYARSGNEQFF.

The chain employs TRBV25-1 and TRBJ2-1; D possibly corresponds to TRBD1 (5 bases). V shed 10 bases and J shed 5 bases, with 15 bases lying between them. The CDR3 is 13 amino acids. CDR1 is MGHDK and CDR2 is SYGVNS in the germline V gene. The chain's CDR3 is CATLRVPDNEQFF. CDR3 nucleotides: TGTGCCACCCTCAGGGTTCCTGACAATGAGCAGTTCTTC.

The chain uses TRBV28 and TRBJ1-5, with D unclear. Germline V gene lookup returns CDR1 MDHEN and CDR2 SYDVKM. This CDR3 comprises 14 residues. V lost 3 bases and J lost 8, with 14 bases in between. The CDR3: CASSFTLGLEPQHF. In DNA form, the CDR3 reads TGTGCCAGCAGTTTCACCCTGGGTCTGGAGCCCCAGCATTTT.

This clone was counted a few times. A much larger clone differs from this one at a single base, so this may be a read error. Other DNA sequences within the sample encode an identical CDR3. V is TRBV6-1 and J is TRBJ2-7; 11 nucleotides align to TRBD1. This CDR3 has 14 residues. Unmatched junction bases numbered 3, after V lost 4 bases and J lost 4 bases. Germline V gene data show CDR1 as MNHNS and CDR2 as SASEGT. This CDR3 reads CASSAGTGGYEQYF. Here the CDR3 DNA reads TGTGCCAGCAGTGCCGGGACAGGGGGTTACGAGCAGTACTTC.

This chain uses TRBV7-8 with TRBJ2-7; 9 positions match TRBD1. The CDR3 is 15 residues long. Trimming removed 1 base from V and 3 bases from J; junction bases left unmatched: 4. Germline V gives CDR1 SGHVS, CDR2 FQNEAQ. The CDR3, as DNA: TGTGCCAGCAGCTTAGGGGACAGGGTAAGCTACGAGCAGTACTTC. Amino acid sequence: CASSLGDRVSYEQYF.

The CDR3 protein is CATSRDTSGHNEQFF. The DNA for the CDR3 is TGTGCCACCAGCAGAGATACGAGCGGACACAATGAGCAGTTCTTC. This chain links TRBV15 with TRBJ2-1; D is possibly TRBD2 (5 bases). From germline, CDR1 is LNHNV and CDR2 YYDKDF (reference sequence). The CDR3 runs to 15 residues. Trimming left V 0 bases short and J 5 bases short, with 11 bases between. The full variable domain, its missing parts supplied by reference TRBV15 and TRBJ2-1, is DAMVIQNPRYQVTQFGKPVTLSCSQTLNHNVMYWYQQKSSQAPKLLFHYYDKDFNNEADTPDNFQSRRPNTSFCFLDIRSPGLGDTAMYLCATSRDTSGHNEQFFGPGTRLTVL.

The V call is TRBV5-8, the J call TRBJ1-5, with D possibly TRBD1 on 5 matching bases. This CDR3 has 14 amino acids. Germline CDR1 SGHTS, CDR2 YDEGEE. Trimming shortened V by 5 bases and J by 8 bases, and 17 bases separated the two germline ends. In DNA form, the CDR3 reads TGTGCCAGCAGTGCCCTGGGGGGTTTGGAGCCCCAGCATTTT. This gives the protein CASSALGGLEPQHF. The full variable domain, its missing parts supplied by reference TRBV5-8 and TRBJ1-5, is EAGVTQSPTHLIKTRGQQATLRCSPISGHTSVYWYQQALGLGLQFLLWYDEGEERNRGNFPPRFSGRQFPNYSSELNVNALELEDSALYLCASSALGGLEPQHFGDGTRLSIL.

The rearrangement links TRBV6-5 to TRBJ1-2; 8 bases line up with TRBD1. This CDR3 is 16 amino acids long. V dropped 2 bases and J dropped 7; count of bases not matched to a gene: 12. Germline values: CDR1 MNHEY, CDR2 SVGAGI. CDR3 in DNA: TGTGCCAGCAGTTACGCCCAGGGGGCTGGGGGTCGTGGCTACACCTTC. This codes for CASSYAQGAGGRGYTF.

This clone was observed a few times. The chain is built from TRBV7-2 and TRBJ2-3; possibly TRBD2 for D (6 bases). V lost 1 base, J lost 0 bases, and 11 bases lay in between. CDR3 length equals 16 residues. Germline CDR1 reads SGHTA; CDR2 reads FQGNSA. DNA of the CDR3: TGTGCCAGCAGCTTAGGTACGGGGACTAGCACAGATACGCAGTATTTT. Encoded protein: CASSLGTGTSTDTQYF.

The V call is TRBV7-6, the J call TRBJ2-5, with TRBD1 as a possible D gene (6 bases). The V and J ends lost 4 bases and 5 bases respectively, with 23 bases between them. CDR3 length: 17 residues. Looked up from germline, CDR1 is SGHVS and CDR2 is FNYEAQ. This CDR3 reads CASSSHLKQGTMETQYF. The CDR3 nucleotides read TGTGCCAGCAGCTCCCACCTCAAACAGGGTACTATGGAGACCCAGTACTTC. The whole variable domain, filled in from reference TRBV7-6 and TRBJ2-5, reads GAGVSQSPRYKVTKRGQDVALRCDPISGHVSLYWYRQALGQGPEFLTYFNYEAQQDKSGLPNDRFSAERPEGSISTLTIQRTEQRDSAMYRCASSSHLKQGTMETQYFGPGTRLLVL.

The rearrangement links TRBV11-3 to TRBJ2-3; TRBD2 agrees at 7 bases. This CDR3 has 13 amino acids. V shed 0 bases and J 8 bases; nucleotides not matched to a gene: 2. Germline-derived CDR1 and CDR2 are SGHNT and YENEEA. CDR3 nucleotide sequence: TGTGCCAGCAGCTTAGAGCGGGAGTCTACGCAGTATTTT. Translated, it gives CASSLERESTQYF. The full variable domain, with the rest looked up from reference TRBV11-3 and TRBJ2-3, is EAGVVQSPRYKIIEKKQPVAFWCNPISGHNTLYWYLQNLGQGPELLIRYENEEAVDDSQLPKDRFSAERLKGVDSTLKIQPAELGDSAVYLCASSLERESTQYFGPGTRLTVL.